This T cell receptor beta chain was identified during a study of blood T cell repertoires in COVID-19. TCRdb's table, derived via immunoSEQ multiplex PCR, lists solely in-frame clones and lacks some. In the table there are roughly 200,000 clones, more than 70% of which are singletons. This clone has a count of ten or more. J was trimmed by 3 bases and V by 5 bases; bases with no gene match: 4. The CDR3 has 13 residues. CDR1 is LNHDA, CDR2 SQIVND, per germline (reference sequence). This sequence joins TRBV19 and TRBJ2-7; 7 bases are shared with TRBD1. The sequence was collected from a middle-aged man with active or convalescent COVID-19. Sequencing was performed on peripheral blood. The CDR3: CASSVQGFYEQYF. DNA for the CDR3: TGTGCCAGTAGTGTACAGGGGTTCTACGAGCAGTACTTC.